A single sample gave rise to the 31 T cell receptor beta chains below, sequenced in a study of T cells in Graves' hyperthyroidism and ophthalmopathy. The source material, RNA transcripts, was used to amplify TCR beta CDR3 regions. The TCR CDR3 first-round RT-PCR relied on the HTBI primer set. MiXCR, run by TCRdb on the multiplex PCR reads, gives a single entry per CDR3 protein. The sample consists of about 350,000 distinct CDR3 sequences, around 13% of them appearing once. Sequencing input: blood. The receptor set was obtained from a woman in her 40s with Graves' ophthalmopathy.

This clonotype was observed at least ten times. The genes are TRBV6-1 and TRBJ1-2, with D maybe TRBD1 (6 bases). Trimming cost V 5 bases and J 2 bases, with 15 bases left between them. The CDR3 covers 15 residues. The germline V gene encodes CDR1 MNHNS and CDR2 SASEGT. The CDR3 DNA reads TGTGCCAGCAGTTATACCCTAGGACAGAACTATGGCTACACCTTC. Residues: CASSYTLGQNYGYTF.

This clonotype was detected ten times or more. V is TRBV5-1 and J is TRBJ2-3; 11 positions agree with TRBD1. Losses at the gene ends were 7 bases for V and 7 bases for J; bases not matched to a gene: 11. CDR1 SGHRS and CDR2 YFSETQ come from the germline V gene. The CDR3 runs 15 residues. In DNA form, the CDR3 reads TGCGCCAGCGTTCCGGGACAGGGGGACGGGAATACGCAGTATTTT. This sequence encodes CASVPGQGDGNTQYF.

V gene TRBV19 combines with J gene TRBJ2-7, with D uncertain. V gave up 6 bases and J gave up 1 base, with 16 bases separating them. This CDR3 region has 15 residues. CDR1 LNHDA and CDR2 SQIVND come from the germline V gene (reference sequence). The CDR3 DNA follows: TGTGCCAGTAGGTCGGGCGGCGCGCCATCCTACGAGCAGTACTTC. It encodes CASRSGGAPSYEQYF.

This clonotype was seen repeatedly, ten times or more. The chain has TRBV2 and TRBJ1-6; D might be TRBD1 (5 bases). The CDR3 extends over 12 amino acids. The germline gives CDR1 SNHLY, CDR2 FYNNEI. Trimming shortened V by 4 bases and J by 7 bases, and 5 bases separated the two germline ends. The CDR3 nucleotides read TGTGCCAGCAGTGGGACAAATTCACCCCTCCACTTT. This encodes CASSGTNSPLHF.

This clonotype was counted between two and nine times. The V gene is TRBV29-1, the J gene TRBJ2-3; TRBD1 or TRBD2 may be the D gene (5 bases each). CDR1 is SQVTM and CDR2 is ANQGSEA in the germline V gene. The CDR3 consists of 11 residues. Trimming shortened V by 8 bases and J by 6 bases, and 12 bases separated the two germline ends. CDR3 sequence: CSSRWGDTQYF. CDR3 bases: TGCAGCTCCCGGTGGGGGGATACGCAGTATTTT.

Concerning this clonotype: This may stem from a read error, because a much larger clone lies one nucleotide away. This chain connects TRBV29-1 to TRBJ2-3; tentative D call: TRBD1 (5 bases). The tail of the sequence fits TRBJ1-5 better, so the J call may be wrong. The CDR3 is made up of 14 amino acids. Germline V gene sequence: CDR1 SQVTM, CDR2 ANQGSEA. CDR3 DNA: TGCAGCGTCTTGACTAGCGGGGGTGTAGATACGCAGCATTTT. It specifies CSVLTSGGVDTQHF.

As regards this clonotype: This sequence may be a read error, since a much larger clone differs from it by one base. DNA of the CDR3: TGTGCCAGCGCCCGAGGGGGACAACTACGGGAGCAGTACTTC. As protein: CASARGGQLREQYF. J is TRBJ2-7 and V is TRBV2; D might be TRBD1 (6 bases). With 8 bases removed from V and 7 bases from J, the gap between germline ends came to 21 bases. CDR1 SNHLY and CDR2 FYNNEI come from the germline V gene. The CDR3 is 14 residues long.

This clonotype was seen at least ten times. The V gene is TRBV20-1, the J gene TRBJ2-1; D is possibly TRBD2 (5 bases). The CDR3 loop spans 13 amino acids. Germline assignment: CDR1 DFQATT and CDR2 SNEGSKA (reference sequence). V lost 6 bases to trimming and J lost 9 bases, with 18 bases between them. The DNA of the CDR3 is TGCAGTGCCCCCAGGTTTGAGGGAAGTGAGCAGTTCTTC. Amino acids: CSAPRFEGSEQFF.

This clonotype was picked up many times. V is TRBV2 and J is TRBJ1-3, with D tentatively TRBD1 (5 bases). Trimming left V 9 bases short and J 1 base short, with 13 bases between. This CDR3 contains 14 residues. The germline CDR1 and CDR2 sequences are SNHLY and FYNNEI. The DNA of the CDR3 is TGTGCCAGTTCAGGGAGACTGTCTGGAAACACCATATATTTT. It yields the protein CASSGRLSGNTIYF. The full variable domain, completed using reference TRBV2 and TRBJ1-3, is EPEVTQTPSHQVTQMGQEVILRCVPISNHLYFYWYRQILGQKVEFLVSFYNNEISEKSEIFDDQFSVERPDGSNFTLKIRSTKLEDSAMYFCASSGRLSGNTIYFGEGSWLTVV.

This clonotype was observed many times. The chain recombines TRBV28 with TRBJ1-5; no clear D. The length of the CDR3 is 13 residues. Trimming took 5 bases from V and 3 from J, leaving 8 bases between them. Germline values: CDR1 MDHEN, CDR2 SYDVKM. The CDR3 protein is CASSRGDNQPQHF. The CDR3 region has the DNA TGTGCCAGCAGTCGGGGAGACAATCAGCCCCAGCATTTT.

This clonotype appeared a few times. The V and J genes are TRBV5-1 and TRBJ1-2, with a tentative D call TRBD1 (5 bases). Deletions cut 4 bases from V and 8 bases from J, with 15 bases between. Germline V gene sequence: CDR1 SGHRS, CDR2 YFSETQ. The CDR3 has 13 amino acids. For the CDR3, the DNA is TGCGCCAGCAGCCCGGGGGTGGGACGCGGCTACACCTTC. This sequence encodes CASSPGVGRGYTF.

This clonotype came up many times. This chain joins TRBV3-1 and TRBJ2-7; D ambiguous. This CDR3 has 12 residues. Germline V gene data show CDR1 as LGHDT and CDR2 as YNNKEL (reference sequence). With 3 bases removed from V and 3 bases from J, the gap between germline ends came to 6 bases. CDR3 DNA: TGTGCCAGCAGCCAGGGCCTCTACGAGCAGTACTTC. Amino acid sequence: CASSQGLYEQYF.

This clonotype was detected ten times or more. V usage is TRBV15 and J usage is TRBJ2-5; D is unclear. The CDR3 loop spans 12 amino acids. V lost 3 bases and J 5 bases, leaving 7 bases between the germline ends. The germline V gene encodes CDR1 LNHNV and CDR2 YYDKDF (reference sequence). Here the CDR3 DNA reads TGTGCCACCAGCAGTGTCGGGGAGACCCAGTACTTC. Its translation: CATSSVGETQYF.

This clonotype was counted ten times or more. The chain combines TRBV20-1 with TRBJ1-2, with TRBD1 matching over 9 bases. In germline, CDR1 is DFQATT, CDR2 SNEGSKA (reference sequence). This CDR3 is built from 13 residues. The V gene end was trimmed by 3 bases and the J gene end by 8 bases; junction bases not matched to a gene: 7. CDR3 protein: CSARSGTGYGYTF. The CDR3 DNA follows: TGCAGTGCTAGGTCCGGGACAGGGTACGGCTACACCTTC.

The chain uses TRBV20-1 and TRBJ2-1; unclear D gene. Trimming left V 0 bases short and J 8 bases short, with 5 bases between. Germline loops: CDR1 DFQATT, CDR2 SNEGSKA (reference sequence). The CDR3 runs 11 residues. The DNA of the CDR3 is TGCAGTGCTAGAGATCTGCATGAGCAGTTCTTC. The encoded protein is CSARDLHEQFF.

This clonotype was found a few times. V is TRBV30 and J is TRBJ2-1, with 13 bases matching TRBD2. The ends lost 0 bases at V and 0 bases at J; junction bases unmatched: 5. The CDR3 has 18 residues. Germline V gene data show CDR1 as GTSNPN and CDR2 as SVGIG (reference sequence). The CDR3 bases are TGTGCCTGGAGTGTCAGGACTAGCGGGAGCTTCTCCTACAATGAGCAGTTCTTC. Protein sequence: CAWSVRTSGSFSYNEQFF.

This clonotype was picked up many times. The chain recombines TRBV3-1 with TRBJ1-1, with D perhaps TRBD1 (5 bases). Germline lookup yields CDR1 LGHDT and CDR2 YNNKEL (reference sequence). This CDR3 has 14 residues. Trimming took off 2 bases at V and 1 base at J, with 8 bases between the two ends. CDR3 in DNA: TGTGCCAGCAGCCAACGAGACAGGAACACTGAAGCTTTCTTT. This translates into CASSQRDRNTEAFF.

This chain uses TRBV7-9 with TRBJ1-2; TRBD1 might be the D (5 bases). Trimming shortened V by 5 bases and J by 4 bases, and 14 bases separated the two germline ends. The CDR3 extends over 14 amino acids. Germline loops: CDR1 SEHNR, CDR2 FQNEAQ (reference sequence). The CDR3 DNA reads TGTGCCAGCAGCCCCCCCGGGACTACCTATGGCTACACCTTC. Its protein is CASSPPGTTYGYTF.

This chain joins TRBV11-3 and TRBJ2-7; D might be TRBD1 (6 bases). Germline lookup yields CDR1 SGHNT and CDR2 YENEEA. The germline V and J ends were trimmed by 7 bases and 3 bases, with 13 bases remaining between them. The CDR3 sequence is 13 residues long. Written as DNA, the CDR3 is TGTGCCAGCATCAAGACAGGTATCTACGAGCAGTACTTC. It specifies CASIKTGIYEQYF.

This chain joins TRBV7-8 and TRBJ2-3, with D hard to call. The CDR3 has 12 amino acids. CDR1 and CDR2 from the germline V gene are SGHVS and FQNEAQ. Trimming took 4 bases from V and 4 from J, leaving 6 bases between them. CDR3 DNA: TGTGCCAGCAGCTCGCCTGCAGATACGCAGTATTTT. Amino acid sequence: CASSSPADTQYF.

This clonotype was detected ten times or more. V usage is TRBV2 and J usage is TRBJ1-2; possibly TRBD1 for D (5 bases). Trimming pared 6 bases from V and 0 bases from J, leaving 8 bases between. CDR1 and CDR2 from the germline V gene are SNHLY and FYNNEI. The CDR3 is 13 amino acids. The CDR3 DNA reads as TGTGCCAGCAGGGGGGACCCTAACTATGGCTACACCTTC. Residues: CASRGDPNYGYTF.

Ten or more counts support this clonotype. The rearrangement links TRBV3-1 to TRBJ1-2; no clear D gene. Per the germline V gene, CDR1 is LGHDT and CDR2 is YNNKEL (reference sequence). There are 12 residues in the CDR3. V gave up 4 bases and J gave up 2 bases, with 5 bases separating them. CDR3 in amino acids: CASSRGNYGYTF. Written as DNA, the CDR3 is TGTGCCAGCAGCCGTGGGAACTATGGCTACACCTTC.

This clonotype was detected only a few times. This chain joins TRBV2 and TRBJ1-6; D is possibly TRBD1 (6 bases). V shed 5 bases and J shed 5 bases, with 13 bases lying between them. CDR1 and CDR2 (germline): SNHLY, FYNNEI. The CDR3 length is 15 residues. As DNA, the CDR3 is TGTGCCAGCAGTCGGACAGACCTGAATAATTCACCCCTCCACTTT. Amino acids: CASSRTDLNNSPLHF.

This clonotype was detected a few times. V and J are TRBV13 and TRBJ2-2, with 9 positions matching TRBD2. Germline V gives CDR1 PRHDT, CDR2 FYEKMQ (reference sequence). Trimming removed 4 bases from V and 11 bases from J; junction bases left unmatched: 8. The CDR3 is made up of 14 amino acids. The CDR3 here is CASSSQMTSGELFF. CDR3 DNA sequence: TGTGCCAGCAGCTCCCAAATGACTAGCGGAGAGCTGTTTTTT.

In its sample, this clonotype was seen many times. The chain carries TRBV7-6 and TRBJ2-1; maybe TRBD1 (6 bases). Trimming stripped 5 bases from V and 9 bases from J, with 14 bases between. Germline V gene data show CDR1 as SGHVS and CDR2 as FNYEAQ. This CDR3 spans 13 amino acids. In DNA, the CDR3 is TGTGCCAGCAGCGCAAGGACAGAAGGTGAGCAGTTCTTC. Its translation: CASSARTEGEQFF. Looking up the rest from reference TRBV7-6 and TRBJ2-1 gives the full variable domain: GAGVSQSPRYKVTKRGQDVALRCDPISGHVSLYWYRQALGQGPEFLTYFNYEAQQDKSGLPNDRFSAERPEGSISTLTIQRTEQRDSAMYRCASSARTEGEQFFGPGTRLTVL.

Concerning this clonotype: A much larger clone lies one base from this, so it may be a read error. The chain links TRBV15 to TRBJ2-4; 8 bases fit TRBD2. Germline values: CDR1 LNHNV, CDR2 YYDKDF (reference sequence). The V segment lost 0 bases and the J segment 0 bases; nucleotides outside the gene matches: 13. This CDR3 has 20 amino acids. CDR3 sequence reads: CATSRDLPGGPEKAKNIQYF. The CDR3 region has the DNA TGTGCCACCAGCAGAGATCTCCCGGGAGGGCCGGAGAAAGCCAAAAACATTCAGTACTTC.

There are many counts of this clonotype. The rearrangement uses TRBV29-1 and TRBJ2-3; D could derive from TRBD1 or TRBD2 (5 bases each). The length of the CDR3 is 13 residues. Germline V gene data show CDR1 as SQVTM and CDR2 as ANQGSEA. Trimming took 1 base from V and 5 from J, leaving 10 bases between them. The CDR3 is CSVEAGTGDTQYF. The CDR3 nucleotides read TGCAGCGTTGAAGCCGGGACCGGAGATACGCAGTATTTT.

This clonotype was seen ten or more times. J is TRBJ2-7 and V is TRBV27; D is possibly TRBD1 (5 bases). This CDR3 is built from 14 residues. The germline gives CDR1 MNHEY, CDR2 SMNVEV (reference sequence). Trimming cost V 6 bases and J 0 bases, with 12 bases left between them. The CDR3 loop reads CASSPHRSSYEQYF. The CDR3 nucleotides are TGTGCCAGCAGCCCCCACAGGAGCTCCTACGAGCAGTACTTC.

This clonotype was seen many times. V is TRBV20-1 and J is TRBJ2-3; 10 bases agree with TRBD2. Germline assignment: CDR1 DFQATT and CDR2 SNEGSKA (reference sequence). The length of the CDR3 is 16 residues. After removal of 5 bases from V and 3 bases from J, the junction contained 11 bases not matched to a gene. The CDR3 spells CSAEGVGLAETDTQYF. CDR3 sequence (DNA): TGCAGTGCTGAAGGAGTCGGACTAGCGGAAACAGATACGCAGTATTTT.

The chain is built from TRBV30 and TRBJ1-2; D is undetermined. The CDR3 runs to 14 residues. Germline CDR1 reads GTSNPN; CDR2 reads SVGIG (reference sequence). The V end lost 2 bases, the J end lost 5 bases, and 15 bases lay between the germline ends. The CDR3 protein is CAWSSEGAPYGYTF. CDR3 DNA sequence: TGTGCCTGGAGTTCCGAGGGAGCCCCATATGGCTACACCTTC.

This clonotype was observed many times. V and J are TRBV20-1 and TRBJ2-3; 11 bases fit TRBD2. Looked up from germline, CDR1 is DFQATT and CDR2 is SNEGSKA (reference sequence). Trimming removed 6 bases from V and 4 bases from J; junction bases left unmatched: 6. The CDR3 length is 14 residues. CDR3 DNA sequence: TGCAGTGCCATAGCGGGGGGGCATCCAGATACGCAGTATTTT. Protein sequence: CSAIAGGHPDTQYF.